These 14 T cell receptor beta chains came from one sample sequenced in a study of OX40 agonist ivuxolimab in advanced cancers. Method: immunoSEQ multiplex PCR; TCRdb's copy keeps in-frame clones and lacks some. The sample lists 70,000 to 75,000 clones, approximately 86% occurring once. The starting material was CD4+ or CD8+ T cells sorted from blood, obtained in a trial of the OX40 agonist ivuxolimab. The receptor set was obtained from an adult with an advanced solid tumor such as melanoma, head and neck, liver or kidney cancer.

The chain employs TRBV28 and TRBJ1-5, with D uncertain. The CDR3 spans 16 residues. The germline gives CDR1 MDHEN, CDR2 SYDVKM. V shed 3 bases and J shed 7 bases, with 19 bases lying between them. The CDR3 DNA reads as TGTGCCAGCAGTTTTGGCCTTGGGAGGGTAGGACAGCCCCAGCATTTT. Its protein product is CASSFGLGRVGQPQHF.

The chain carries TRBV4-1 and TRBJ2-3, with D maybe TRBD2 (5 bases). The CDR3 totals 14 residues. Germline values: CDR1 MGHRA, CDR2 YSYEKL. The ends were cut back, 7 bases at V and 7 bases at J, with 18 bases in the middle. DNA of the CDR3: TGCGCCAGCACCAGCGGCCCCGAGGGCAATACGCAGTATTTT. Protein: CASTSGPEGNTQYF.

As regards this clone: The same CDR3 is also encoded by other DNA sequences in this sample. The rearrangement uses TRBV6-5 and TRBJ1-5, with D hard to call. The length of the CDR3 is 15 residues. Trimming took 4 bases from V and 4 from J, leaving 14 bases between them. Germline V gene data show CDR1 as MNHEY and CDR2 as SVGAGI. CDR3 sequence (DNA): TGTGCCAGCAGTTCAAACGACGGATTTAATCAGCCCCAGCATTTT. Protein product: CASSSNDGFNQPQHF.

V gene TRBV6-1 combines with J gene TRBJ1-5; D gene ambiguous. CDR1 and CDR2 from the germline V gene are MNHNS and SASEGT. CDR3 length equals 14 residues. Trimming pared 3 bases from V and 2 bases from J, leaving 8 bases between. CDR3 in amino acids: CASSERSGNQPQHF. The CDR3 DNA sequence: TGTGCCAGCAGTGAGAGGTCTGGCAATCAGCCCCAGCATTTT.

The chain links TRBV6-5 to TRBJ1-4, with D possibly being TRBD1 (5 bases). The germline V gene encodes CDR1 MNHEY and CDR2 SVGAGI. V lost 7 bases, J lost 8 bases, and 14 bases lay in between. The CDR3 extends over 13 amino acids. CDR3 bases: TGTGCCAGCACCCCACGGGGGTCCGAAAAACTGTTTTTT. It encodes CASTPRGSEKLFF.

This chain uses TRBV5-4 with TRBJ2-3; TRBD2 matches at 9 bases. The germline V gene has CDR1 SGHNT and CDR2 YYREEE (reference sequence). J gave up 4 bases and V 4 bases, and 13 bases lay outside the gene matches. This CDR3 region has 17 residues. CDR3 residues: CASSPKGLAGNSDTQYF. In DNA form, the CDR3 reads TGTGCCAGCAGCCCGAAGGGGCTAGCGGGGAACTCAGATACGCAGTATTTT.

The V call is TRBV19, the J call TRBJ1-5; tentatively, D is TRBD1 (6 bases). The V gene lost 5 bases and the J gene lost 1 base, with 9 bases spanning the gap. CDR1 and CDR2 from the germline V gene are LNHDA and SQIVND (reference sequence). The CDR3 is made up of 14 amino acids. The CDR3 is CASSHQGSNQPQHF. DNA for the CDR3: TGTGCCAGTAGTCACCAGGGGAGCAATCAGCCCCAGCATTTT.

The chain joins TRBV7-9 to TRBJ1-2; possible D gene TRBD1, 6 bases. CDR1 is SEHNR and CDR2 is FQNEAQ in the germline V gene (reference sequence). V shed 1 base and J shed 6 bases, with 9 bases lying between them. CDR3 length equals 13 residues. The CDR3 DNA follows: TGTGCCAGCAGCTTAGGGGCAGGGGATGGCTACACCTTC. Protein product: CASSLGAGDGYTF.

V usage is TRBV19 and J usage is TRBJ2-5; maybe TRBD2 (6 bases). The V gene lost 4 bases and the J gene lost 5 bases, with 11 bases spanning the gap. Germline CDR1 and CDR2: LNHDA and SQIVND (reference sequence). The CDR3 runs to 13 residues. CDR3 loop: CASSNAGSETQYF. CDR3 in DNA: TGTGCCAGTAGTAACGCGGGAAGCGAGACCCAGTACTTC.

This clone was seen only once. This sequence joins TRBV7-9 and TRBJ1-1; D is unclear. This CDR3 contains 14 residues. Trimming took 3 bases from V and 1 from J, leaving 9 bases between them. The germline V gene encodes CDR1 SEHNR and CDR2 FQNEAQ (reference sequence). The CDR3 here is CASSFLYTNTEAFF. The DNA for the CDR3 is TGTGCCAGCAGCTTTTTGTACACGAACACTGAAGCTTTCTTT.

The chain joins TRBV15 to TRBJ1-1, with D possibly being TRBD1 (6 bases). The CDR3 consists of 17 residues. Germline V CDR1 and CDR2: LNHNV, YYDKDF (reference sequence). The V gene lost 3 bases and the J gene lost 0 bases, with 17 bases spanning the gap. The CDR3 is CATSRGHRLRLNTEAFF. CDR3 in DNA: TGTGCCACCAGCAGGGGACACCGGCTGAGACTGAACACTGAAGCTTTCTTT.

The chain recombines TRBV28 with TRBJ2-5, with D tentatively TRBD2 (7 bases). V lost 8 bases and J 5 bases, leaving 15 bases between the germline ends. The CDR3 spans 13 residues. From germline, CDR1 is MDHEN and CDR2 SYDVKM. The CDR3 region is CASVRGREETQYF. The CDR3 DNA sequence: TGTGCCAGCGTGAGGGGGAGGGAGGAGACCCAGTACTTC.

The chain combines TRBV4-1 with TRBJ2-3; possibly TRBD2 for D (7 bases). V lost 3 bases, J lost 6 bases, and 25 bases lay in between. CDR3 length equals 18 residues. Germline-derived CDR1 and CDR2 are MGHRA and YSYEKL. CDR3 protein: CASSQTPTPGGSADTQYF. The CDR3 coding sequence is TGCGCCAGCAGCCAGACCCCGACCCCGGGGGGCAGTGCGGATACGCAGTATTTT.

In nucleotides, the CDR3 is TGTGCCAGCAGCTTGATGGGACAAAGCCTCGGAAACACCATATATTTT. This gives the protein CASSLMGQSLGNTIYF. V is TRBV5-4 and J is TRBJ1-3, with a possible D match to TRBD1 (6 bases). Germline V gives CDR1 SGHNT, CDR2 YYREEE (reference sequence). V dropped 1 base and J dropped 4 bases, with 15 bases sitting between them. The CDR3 length is 16 residues.